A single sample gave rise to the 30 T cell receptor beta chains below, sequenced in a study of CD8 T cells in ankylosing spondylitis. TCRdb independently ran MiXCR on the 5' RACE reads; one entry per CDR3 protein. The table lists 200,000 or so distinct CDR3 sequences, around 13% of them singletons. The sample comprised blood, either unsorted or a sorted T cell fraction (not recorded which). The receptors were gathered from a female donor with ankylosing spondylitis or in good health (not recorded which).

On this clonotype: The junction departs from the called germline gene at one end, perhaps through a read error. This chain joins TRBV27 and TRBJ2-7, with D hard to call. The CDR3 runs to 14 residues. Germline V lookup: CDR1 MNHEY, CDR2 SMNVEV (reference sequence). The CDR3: CASSFQHLSYGQYF. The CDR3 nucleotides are TGTGCCAGCAGTTTCCAGCACCTGTCCTACGGGCAGTACTTC.

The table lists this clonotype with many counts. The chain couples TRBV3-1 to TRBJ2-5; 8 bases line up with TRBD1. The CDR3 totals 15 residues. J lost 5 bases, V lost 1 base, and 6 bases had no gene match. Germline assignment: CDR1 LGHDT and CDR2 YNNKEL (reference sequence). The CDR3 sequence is CASSQGDRKGETQYF. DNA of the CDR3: TGTGCCAGCAGCCAAGGGGACAGGAAAGGGGAGACCCAGTACTTC.

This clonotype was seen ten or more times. The CDR3 loop reads CSAWGSGGRANTEAFF. The CDR3, as DNA: TGCAGTGCTTGGGGGTCCGGCGGAAGGGCGAACACTGAAGCTTTCTTT. The rearrangement links TRBV20-1 to TRBJ1-1; D may be TRBD1 (5 bases). V shed 5 bases and J shed 1 base, with 20 bases lying between them. The CDR3 loop spans 16 amino acids. Germline values: CDR1 DFQATT, CDR2 SNEGSKA (reference sequence).

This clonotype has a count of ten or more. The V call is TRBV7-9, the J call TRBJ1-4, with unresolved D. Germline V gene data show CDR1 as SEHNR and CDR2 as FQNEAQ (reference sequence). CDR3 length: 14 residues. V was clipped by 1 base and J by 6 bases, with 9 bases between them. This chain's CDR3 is CASSLVDLDEKLFF. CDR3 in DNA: TGTGCCAGCAGCTTAGTAGACTTGGATGAAAAACTGTTTTTT.

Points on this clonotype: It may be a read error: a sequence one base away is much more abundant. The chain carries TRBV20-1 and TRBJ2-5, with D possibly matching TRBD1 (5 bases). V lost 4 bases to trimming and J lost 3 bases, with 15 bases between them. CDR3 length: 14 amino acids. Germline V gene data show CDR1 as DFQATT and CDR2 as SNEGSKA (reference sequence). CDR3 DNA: TGCAGTGCTACTCCAGGGTGGTACAAAGAGACCCAGTACTTC. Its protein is CSATPGWYKETQYF.

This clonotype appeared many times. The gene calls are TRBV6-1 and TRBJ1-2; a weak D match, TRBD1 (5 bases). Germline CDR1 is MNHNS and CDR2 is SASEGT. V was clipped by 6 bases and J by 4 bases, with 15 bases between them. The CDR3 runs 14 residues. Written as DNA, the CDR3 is TGTGCCAGCAGGATTTTACAGGATTCCTATGGCTACACCTTC. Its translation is CASRILQDSYGYTF.

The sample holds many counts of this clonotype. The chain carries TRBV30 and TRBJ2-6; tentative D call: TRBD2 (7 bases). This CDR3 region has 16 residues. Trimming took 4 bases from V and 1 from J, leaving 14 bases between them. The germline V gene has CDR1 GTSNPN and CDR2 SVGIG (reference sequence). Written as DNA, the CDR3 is TGTGCCTGGACGGGGGGCGCGTTGTCTGGGGCCAACGTCCTGACTTTC. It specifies CAWTGGALSGANVLTF.

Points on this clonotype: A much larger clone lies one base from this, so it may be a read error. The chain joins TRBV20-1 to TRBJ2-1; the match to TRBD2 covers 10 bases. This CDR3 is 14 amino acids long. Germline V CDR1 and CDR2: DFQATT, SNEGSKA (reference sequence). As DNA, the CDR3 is TGCAGTGCTACTAGCGGGAGCTCCTACAATGAGCAGCTCTTC. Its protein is CSATSGSSYNEQLF.

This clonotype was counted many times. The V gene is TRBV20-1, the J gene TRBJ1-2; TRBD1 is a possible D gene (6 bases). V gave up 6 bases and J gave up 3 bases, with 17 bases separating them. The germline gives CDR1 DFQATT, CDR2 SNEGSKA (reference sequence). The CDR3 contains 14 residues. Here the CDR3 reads CSARDTLNDYGYTF. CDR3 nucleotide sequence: TGCAGTGCCCGGGACACCCTAAACGACTATGGCTACACCTTC.

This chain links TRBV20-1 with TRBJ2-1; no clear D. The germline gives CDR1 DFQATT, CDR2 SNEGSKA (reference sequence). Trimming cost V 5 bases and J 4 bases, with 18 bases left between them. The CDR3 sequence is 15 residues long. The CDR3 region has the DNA TGCAGTGCTCGACGGGCGGATGGGGATTACAATGAGCAGTTCTTC. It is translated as CSARRADGDYNEQFF.

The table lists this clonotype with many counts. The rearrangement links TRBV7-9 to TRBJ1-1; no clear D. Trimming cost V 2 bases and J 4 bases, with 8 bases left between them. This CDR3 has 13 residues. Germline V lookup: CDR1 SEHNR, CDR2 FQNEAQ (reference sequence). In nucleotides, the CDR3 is TGTGCCAGCAGCTTAAGCTTACTCACTGAAGCTTTCTTT. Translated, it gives CASSLSLLTEAFF.

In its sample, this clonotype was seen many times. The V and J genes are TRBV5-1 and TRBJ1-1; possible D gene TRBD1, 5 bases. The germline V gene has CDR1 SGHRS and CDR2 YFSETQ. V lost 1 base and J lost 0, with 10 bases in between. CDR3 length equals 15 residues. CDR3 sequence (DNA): TGCGCCAGCAGCTTGAGCGCGGGGGTGAACACTGAAGCTTTCTTT. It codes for CASSLSAGVNTEAFF. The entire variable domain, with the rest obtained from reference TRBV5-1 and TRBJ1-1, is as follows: KAGVTQTPRYLIKTRGQQVTLSCSPISGHRSVSWYQQTPGQGLQFLFEYFSETQRNKGNFPGRFSGRQFSNSRSEMNVSTLELGDSALYLCASSLSAGVNTEAFFGQGTRLTVV.

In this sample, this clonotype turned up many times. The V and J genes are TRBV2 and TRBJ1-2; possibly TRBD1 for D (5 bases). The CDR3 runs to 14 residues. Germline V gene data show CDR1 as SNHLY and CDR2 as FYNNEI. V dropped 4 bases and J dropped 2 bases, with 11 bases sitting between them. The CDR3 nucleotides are TGTGCCAGCAGTGGCCAGGGAATGAACTATGGCTACACCTTC. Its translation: CASSGQGMNYGYTF. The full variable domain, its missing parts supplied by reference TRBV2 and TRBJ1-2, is EPEVTQTPSHQVTQMGQEVILRCVPISNHLYFYWYRQILGQKVEFLVSFYNNEISEKSEIFDDQFSVERPDGSNFTLKIRSTKLEDSAMYFCASSGQGMNYGYTFGSGTRLTVV.

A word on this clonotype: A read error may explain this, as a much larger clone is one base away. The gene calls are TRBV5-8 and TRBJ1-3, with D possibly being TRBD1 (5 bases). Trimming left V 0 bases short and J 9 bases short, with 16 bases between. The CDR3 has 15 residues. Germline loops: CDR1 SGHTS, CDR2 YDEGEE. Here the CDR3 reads CASSLEGIIKTTIYF. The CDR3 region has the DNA TGTGCCAGCAGCTTGGAGGGGATTATAAAAACCACCATATATTTT.

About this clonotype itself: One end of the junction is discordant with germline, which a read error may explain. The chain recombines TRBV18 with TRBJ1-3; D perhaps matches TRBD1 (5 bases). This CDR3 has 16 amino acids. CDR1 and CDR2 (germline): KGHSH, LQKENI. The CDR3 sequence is CASPPPHGGSGNTIYF. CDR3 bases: TGTGCCAGCCCACCACCGCACGGGGGCTCTGGAAACACCATATATTTT. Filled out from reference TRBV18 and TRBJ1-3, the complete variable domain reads NAGVMQNPRHLVRRRGQEARLRCSPMKGHSHVYWYRQLPEEGLKFMVYLQKENIIDESGMPKERFSAEFPKEGPSILRIQQVVRGDSAAYFCASPPPHGGSGNTIYFGEGSWLTVV.

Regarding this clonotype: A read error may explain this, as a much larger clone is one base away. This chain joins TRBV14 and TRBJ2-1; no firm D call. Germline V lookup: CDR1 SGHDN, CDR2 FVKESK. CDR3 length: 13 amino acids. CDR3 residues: CVSSQELYNEQFF. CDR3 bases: TGTGTCAGCAGCCAAGAGCTATACAATGAGCAGTTCTTC.

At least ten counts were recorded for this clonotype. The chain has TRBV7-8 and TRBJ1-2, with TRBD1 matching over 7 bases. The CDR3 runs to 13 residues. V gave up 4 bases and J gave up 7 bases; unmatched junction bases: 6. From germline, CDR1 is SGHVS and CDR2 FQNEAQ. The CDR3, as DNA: TGTGCCAGCAGCTATGGGACAGATCGTGGCTACACCTTC. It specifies CASSYGTDRGYTF.

CDR3 coding DNA: TGTGCCAGCACCCCCGGGACTAGCGAGGAGACCCAGTACTTC. Residues: CASTPGTSEETQYF. This chain joins TRBV6-1 and TRBJ2-5, with 10 bases identical to TRBD2. Germline CDR1 and CDR2: MNHNS and SASEGT. There are 14 residues in the CDR3. Germline trimming cut 7 bases from V and 5 bases from J; bases unmatched to any gene: 7.

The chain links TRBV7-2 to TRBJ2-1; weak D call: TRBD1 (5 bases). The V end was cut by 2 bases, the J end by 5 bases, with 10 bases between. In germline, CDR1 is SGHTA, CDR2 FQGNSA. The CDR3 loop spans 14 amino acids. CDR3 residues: CASSLRGRNNEQFF. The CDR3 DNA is TGTGCCAGCAGCTTAAGGGGCAGAAACAATGAGCAGTTCTTC.

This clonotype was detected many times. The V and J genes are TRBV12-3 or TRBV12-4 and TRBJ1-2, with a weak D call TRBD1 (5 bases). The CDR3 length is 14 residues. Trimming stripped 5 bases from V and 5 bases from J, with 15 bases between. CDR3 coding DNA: TGTGCCAGCAGTCCCGGGACTAACACTTATGGCTACACCTTC. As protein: CASSPGTNTYGYTF.

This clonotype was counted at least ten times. CDR3 sequence: CASSLEANPNTGELFF. Written as DNA, the CDR3 is TGCGCCAGCAGCTTAGAAGCTAATCCGAACACCGGGGAGCTGTTTTTT. The chain uses TRBV5-1 and TRBJ2-2; D gene unclear. The V end was cut by 2 bases, the J end by 0 bases, with 11 bases between. Germline lookup yields CDR1 SGHRS and CDR2 YFSETQ. This CDR3 spans 16 amino acids.

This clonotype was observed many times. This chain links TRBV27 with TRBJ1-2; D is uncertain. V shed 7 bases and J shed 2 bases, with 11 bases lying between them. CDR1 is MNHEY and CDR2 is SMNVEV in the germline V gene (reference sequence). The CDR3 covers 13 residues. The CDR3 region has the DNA TGTGCCAGCAACCGTGGAGGGAACTATGGCTACACCTTC. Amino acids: CASNRGGNYGYTF.

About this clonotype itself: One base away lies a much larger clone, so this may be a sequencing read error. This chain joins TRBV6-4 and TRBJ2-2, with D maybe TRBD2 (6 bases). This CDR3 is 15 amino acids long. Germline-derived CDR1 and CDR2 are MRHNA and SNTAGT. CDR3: CASSGGEQNTGKLFF. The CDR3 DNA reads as TGTGCCAGCAGTGGCGGGGAACAGAACACCGGGAAGCTGTTTTTT.

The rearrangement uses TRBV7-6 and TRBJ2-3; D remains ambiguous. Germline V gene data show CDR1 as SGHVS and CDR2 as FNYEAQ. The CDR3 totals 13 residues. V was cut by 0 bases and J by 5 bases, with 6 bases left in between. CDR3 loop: CASSLALGDTQYF. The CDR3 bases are TGTGCCAGCAGCTTAGCTCTAGGAGATACGCAGTATTTT. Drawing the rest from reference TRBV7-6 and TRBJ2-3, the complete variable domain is GAGVSQSPRYKVTKRGQDVALRCDPISGHVSLYWYRQALGQGPEFLTYFNYEAQQDKSGLPNDRFSAERPEGSISTLTIQRTEQRDSAMYRCASSLALGDTQYFGPGTRLTVL.

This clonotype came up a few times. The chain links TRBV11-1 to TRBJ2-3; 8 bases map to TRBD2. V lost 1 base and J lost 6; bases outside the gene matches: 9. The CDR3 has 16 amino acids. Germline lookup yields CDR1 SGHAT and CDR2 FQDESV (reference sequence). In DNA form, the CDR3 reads TGTGCCAGCAGCTTAGTTGGCGGGAGGAGTGCGGATACGCAGTATTTT. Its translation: CASSLVGGRSADTQYF.

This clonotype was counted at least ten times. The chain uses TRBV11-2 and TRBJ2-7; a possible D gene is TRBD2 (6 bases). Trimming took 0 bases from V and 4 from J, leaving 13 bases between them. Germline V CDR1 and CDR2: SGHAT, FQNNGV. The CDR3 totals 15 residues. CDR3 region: CASSLDGGSMYEQYF. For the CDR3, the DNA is TGTGCCAGCAGCTTAGATGGGGGGAGCATGTACGAGCAGTACTTC.

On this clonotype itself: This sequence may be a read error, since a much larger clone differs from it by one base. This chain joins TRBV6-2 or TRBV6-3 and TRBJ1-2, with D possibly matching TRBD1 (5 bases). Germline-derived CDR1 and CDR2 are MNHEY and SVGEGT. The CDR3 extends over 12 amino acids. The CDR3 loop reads CSSALDTRGYTF. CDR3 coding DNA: TGTTCCAGCGCCCTGGACACGCGGGGCTACACCTTC.

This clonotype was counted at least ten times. The CDR3 DNA reads as TGTGCCAGCAGTTACTCCCATACGCAGTATTTT. It specifies CASSYSHTQYF. This rearrangement joins TRBV6-5 to TRBJ2-3; D is unclear. The CDR3 length is 11 residues. Trimming took off 0 bases at V and 7 bases at J, with 2 bases between the two ends. Germline CDR1 reads MNHEY; CDR2 reads SVGAGI.

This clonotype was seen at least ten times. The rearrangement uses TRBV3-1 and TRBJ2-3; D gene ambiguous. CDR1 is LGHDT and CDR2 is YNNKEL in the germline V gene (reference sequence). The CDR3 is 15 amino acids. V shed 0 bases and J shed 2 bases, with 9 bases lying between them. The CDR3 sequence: CASSQDNTFTDTQYF. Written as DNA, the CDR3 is TGTGCCAGCAGCCAAGATAATACCTTCACAGATACGCAGTATTTT.

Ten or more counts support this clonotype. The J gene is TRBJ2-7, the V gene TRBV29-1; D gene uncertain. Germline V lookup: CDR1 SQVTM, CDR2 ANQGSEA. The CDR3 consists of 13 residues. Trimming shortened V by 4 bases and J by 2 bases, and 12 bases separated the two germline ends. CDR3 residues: CSVAMGNPYEQYF. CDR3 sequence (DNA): TGCAGCGTTGCCATGGGGAACCCCTACGAGCAGTACTTC.